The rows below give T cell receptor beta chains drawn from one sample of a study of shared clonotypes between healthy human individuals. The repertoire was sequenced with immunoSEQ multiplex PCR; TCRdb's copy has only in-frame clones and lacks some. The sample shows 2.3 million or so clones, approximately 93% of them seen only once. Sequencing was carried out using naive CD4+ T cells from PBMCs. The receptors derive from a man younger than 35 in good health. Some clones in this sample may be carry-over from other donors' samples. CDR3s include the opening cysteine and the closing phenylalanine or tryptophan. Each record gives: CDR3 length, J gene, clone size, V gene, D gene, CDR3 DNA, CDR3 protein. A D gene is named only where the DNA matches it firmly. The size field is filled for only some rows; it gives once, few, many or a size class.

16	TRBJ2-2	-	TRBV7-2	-	TGTGCCAGCAGCCCGACTGGCGGGACCGTCACCGGGGAGCTGTTTTTT	CASSPTGGTVTGELFF
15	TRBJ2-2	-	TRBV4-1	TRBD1	TGCGCCAGCAGCCAGACCTTTCAGGGGGCCGGGGAGCTGTTTTTT	CASSQTFQGAGELFF
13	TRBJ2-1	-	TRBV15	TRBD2	TGTGCCACTCGGGAGGCTCCCTACAATGAGCAGTTCTTC	CATREAPYNEQFF
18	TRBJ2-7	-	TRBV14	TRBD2	TGTGCCAGCAGCCCCTGGTCCCGGGCCAGCGGGAGCTCCTACGAGCAGTACTTC	CASSPWSRASGSSYEQYF
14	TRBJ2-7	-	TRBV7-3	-	TGTGCCAGCAGCTCCCAATTGAGCTCCTACGAGCAGTACTTC	CASSSQLSSYEQYF
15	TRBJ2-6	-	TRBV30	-	TGTGCCTGGAGTGGTCAGGGGCTGGGGGCCAACGTCCTGACTTTC	CAWSGQGLGANVLTF
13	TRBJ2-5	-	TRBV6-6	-	TGTGCCAGCAGTTACGCCGCGGGGGAGACCCAGTACTTC	CASSYAAGETQYF
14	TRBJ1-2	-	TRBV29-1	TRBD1	TGCAGCGTAGACCGGGACAGGGAATTCTATGGCTACACCTTC	CSVDRDREFYGYTF
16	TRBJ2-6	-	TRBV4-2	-	TGTGCCAGCAGCCAAGAATGGGGTTCTGGGGCCAACGTCCTGACTTTC	CASSQEWGSGANVLTF
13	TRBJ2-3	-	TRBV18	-	TGTGCCAGCTCCCAGGACCTCACAGATACGCAGTATTTT	CASSQDLTDTQYF
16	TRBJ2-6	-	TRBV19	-	TGTGCCAGTAGTTCGACAGTTGGCTCTGGGGCCAACGTCCTGACTTTC	CASSSTVGSGANVLTF
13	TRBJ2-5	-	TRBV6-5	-	TGTGCCAGCGGCCGCGAGGGGTACGAGACCCAGTACTTC	CASGREGYETQYF
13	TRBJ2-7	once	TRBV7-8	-	TGTGCCAGCTCCCGGGAGCCGTTTTACGAGCAGTACTTC	CASSREPFYEQYF